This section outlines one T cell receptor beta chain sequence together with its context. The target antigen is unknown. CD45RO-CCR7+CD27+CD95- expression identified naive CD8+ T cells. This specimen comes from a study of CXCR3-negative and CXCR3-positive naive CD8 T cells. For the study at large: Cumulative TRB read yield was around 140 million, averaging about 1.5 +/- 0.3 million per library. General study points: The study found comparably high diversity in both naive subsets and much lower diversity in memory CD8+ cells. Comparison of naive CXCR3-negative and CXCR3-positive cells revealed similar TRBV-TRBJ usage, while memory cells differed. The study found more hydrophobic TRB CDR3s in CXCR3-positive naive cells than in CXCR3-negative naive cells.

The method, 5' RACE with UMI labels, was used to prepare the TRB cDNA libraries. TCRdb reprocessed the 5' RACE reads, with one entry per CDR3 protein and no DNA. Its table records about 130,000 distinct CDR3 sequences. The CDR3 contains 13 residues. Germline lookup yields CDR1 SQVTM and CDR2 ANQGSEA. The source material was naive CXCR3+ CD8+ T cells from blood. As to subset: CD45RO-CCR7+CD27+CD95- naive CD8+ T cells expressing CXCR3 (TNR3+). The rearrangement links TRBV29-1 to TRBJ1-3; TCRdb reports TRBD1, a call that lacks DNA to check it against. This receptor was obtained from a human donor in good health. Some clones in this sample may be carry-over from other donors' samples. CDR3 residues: CSATGTSGNTIYF.